The entry below gives a single T cell receptor beta chain sequence along with its context. What it recognizes is unknown. Some clones are missing from TCRdb's copy, which holds only in-frame ones; the method was immunoSEQ multiplex PCR. The sample has around 170,000 clones; approximately 91% are singletons. The CDR3 sequence is 10 residues long. Germline V CDR1 and CDR2: MNHEY, SVGAGI. Trimming removed 10 bases at V and 14 bases at J, with 17 bases between. This record belongs to a study of T cell responses to AZD1222 COVID-19 vaccine. Whole-study results and caveats: At study baseline, merely five or six AZD1222 recipients were seropositive.

The sample in question was peripheral blood, obtained on day 0 of AZD1222 vaccination. The receptor was derived from an adult in good health. The chain has TRBV6-5 and TRBJ1-2; TRBD1 might be the D (5 bases). CDR3 nucleotides: TGTGCCACCACTTATCAGGGTGAGACCTTC. Amino acids: CATTYQGETF.